Shown below are 15 T cell receptor beta chains from a single sample sequenced in a study of OX40 agonist ivuxolimab in advanced cancers. Libraries were prepared by immunoSEQ multiplex PCR; TCRdb keeps only in-frame clonotypes and omits some of them. The table includes 60,000 to 70,000 clones, around 93% detected once. The specimen was CD4+ or CD8+ T cells sorted from blood, collected in a trial of the OX40 agonist ivuxolimab. The receptors shown here come from an adult with an advanced solid tumor such as melanoma, head and neck, liver or kidney cancer.

The chain couples TRBV4-1 to TRBJ1-6; no definite D call. The CDR3 loop spans 15 amino acids. From germline, CDR1 is MGHRA and CDR2 YSYEKL. V was pared by 0 bases and J by 9 bases, with 12 bases between. The CDR3 region is CASSQEEGVGSPLHF. The CDR3, as DNA: TGCGCCAGCAGCCAAGAGGAGGGTGTGGGTTCACCCCTCCACTTT.

This chain connects TRBV15 to TRBJ2-2; 9 nucleotides agree with TRBD1. V dropped 7 bases and J dropped 5; count of bases not matched to a gene: 11. This CDR3 has 16 amino acids. The germline CDR1 and CDR2 sequences are LNHNV and YYDKDF (reference sequence). CDR3 region: CATIQIPGTGTGELFF. CDR3 DNA: TGTGCCACCATCCAAATTCCCGGGACAGGGACCGGGGAGCTGTTTTTT.

The CDR3 region has the DNA TGCGCCAGCAGCCAAGGCGTAGACAGTTACAATGAGCAGTTCTTC. This sequence encodes CASSQGVDSYNEQFF. The V gene is TRBV5-1, the J gene TRBJ2-1, with a possible D match to TRBD1 (5 bases). This CDR3 has 15 amino acids. V gave up 4 bases and J gave up 4 bases, with 15 bases separating them. In germline, CDR1 is SGHRS, CDR2 YFSETQ.

V is TRBV11-2 and J is TRBJ2-5; TRBD2 aligns across 11 bases. V lost 4 bases to trimming and J lost 10 bases; unmatched junction nucleotides: 11. CDR1 and CDR2 (germline): SGHAT, FQNNGV. The CDR3 is 15 amino acids. This chain's CDR3 is CASSSNRTSGRDQYF. The CDR3 DNA reads TGTGCCAGCAGCTCTAATAGGACTAGCGGGCGAGACCAGTACTTC. The complete variable domain, with remaining parts taken from reference TRBV11-2 and TRBJ2-5, reads EAGVAQSPRYKIIEKRQSVAFWCNPISGHATLYWYQQILGQGPKLLIQFQNNGVVDDSQLPKDRFSAERLKGVDSTLKIQPAKLEDSAVYLCASSSNRTSGRDQYFGPGTRLLVL.

To note about this clone: Different DNA sequences within this sample yield the same CDR3. The chain uses TRBV19 and TRBJ2-3, with D unresolved. The CDR3 is 16 amino acids. CDR1 LNHDA and CDR2 SQIVND come from the germline V gene (reference sequence). Trimming took off 0 bases at V and 1 base at J, with 11 bases between the two ends. The CDR3 region is CASSIDSYHGTDTQYF. The CDR3 DNA reads as TGTGCCAGTAGTATAGATAGTTACCACGGCACAGATACGCAGTATTTT.

V gene TRBV2 combines with J gene TRBJ1-2; TRBD1 aligns across 9 bases. The V and J ends lost 3 bases and 8 bases, in that order; junction bases with no gene match: 4. The CDR3 has 13 residues. CDR1 SNHLY and CDR2 FYNNEI come from the germline V gene. Here the CDR3 reads CASSEGQGIGYTF. The CDR3 DNA sequence: TGTGCCAGCAGTGAGGGACAGGGCATAGGCTACACCTTC.

Written as DNA, the CDR3 is TGTGCCAGCAGCGAGGACCTAATAGGGGGCCATACCTACGAGCAGTACTTC. Its protein is CASSEDLIGGHTYEQYF. V gene TRBV7-8 combines with J gene TRBJ2-7; 7 nucleotides line up with TRBD1. J was trimmed by 2 bases and V by 5 bases; bases with no gene match: 15. This CDR3 is 17 amino acids long. Germline-derived CDR1 and CDR2 are SGHVS and FQNEAQ.

This chain uses TRBV6-1 with TRBJ2-2, with a tentative D call TRBD2 (6 bases). V was trimmed by 7 bases and J by 1 base, leaving 7 bases between them. Germline CDR1 reads MNHNS; CDR2 reads SASEGT. The CDR3 loop spans 13 amino acids. The CDR3, as DNA: TGTGCCAGCATGCGGGAGAACACCGGGGAGCTGTTTTTT. Translated: CASMRENTGELFF.

As DNA, the CDR3 is TGCGCCAGCAGAGGGACAGGGGATGGCTACACCTTC. Residues: CASRGTGDGYTF. The V call is TRBV5-1, the J call TRBJ1-2; 10 positions agree with TRBD1. Germline V gene lookup returns CDR1 SGHRS and CDR2 YFSETQ. The CDR3 loop spans 12 amino acids. Germline trimming cut 5 bases from V and 6 bases from J; bases unmatched to any gene: 1.

The chain joins TRBV6-1 to TRBJ1-1; D gene unclear. Germline V gives CDR1 MNHNS, CDR2 SASEGT. The CDR3 totals 16 residues. The V and J ends lost 3 bases and 2 bases respectively, with 16 bases between them. This CDR3 reads CASSEGWVGKNTEAFF. The CDR3 DNA is TGTGCCAGCAGTGAGGGTTGGGTCGGCAAAAACACTGAAGCTTTCTTT.

The genes are TRBV19 and TRBJ2-7; TRBD1 might be the D (5 bases). Between the trimmed V and J ends, which lost 3 bases and 0 bases, there was a span of 9 bases. This CDR3 region has 14 residues. CDR1 is LNHDA, CDR2 SQIVND, per germline (reference sequence). The CDR3 DNA sequence: TGTGCCAGTAGTATCTGGGGCGGCTCCTACGAGCAGTACTTC. It encodes CASSIWGGSYEQYF.

About this clone: The sample holds other DNA sequences that translate to the same CDR3. This sequence joins TRBV27 and TRBJ1-5, with TRBD1 matching over 10 bases. The length of the CDR3 is 16 residues. Germline V gene lookup returns CDR1 MNHEY and CDR2 SMNVEV (reference sequence). With 0 bases clipped from V and 4 bases from J, the junction kept 3 bases outside the gene matches. The CDR3 reads CASSLSGQGRNQPQHF. CDR3 in DNA: TGTGCCAGCAGTTTATCGGGACAGGGGAGGAATCAGCCCCAGCATTTT.

This rearrangement joins TRBV11-2 to TRBJ2-7; 10 bases line up with TRBD2. Trimming at V came to 5 bases and at J to 6 bases, leaving 7 bases not matched to a gene. Germline V gene sequence: CDR1 SGHAT, CDR2 FQNNGV. The CDR3 contains 14 residues. CDR3 bases: TGTGCCAGCAGCGTAAGCGGGAGGGGTCTCGAGCAGTACTTC. Protein sequence: CASSVSGRGLEQYF.

This clone was seen only a few times. The genes are TRBV5-1 and TRBJ2-7; 8 bases line up with TRBD2. The CDR3 covers 13 residues. J was trimmed by 7 bases and V by 3 bases; bases with no gene match: 6. From germline, CDR1 is SGHRS and CDR2 YFSETQ. The CDR3 bases are TGCGCCAGCAGCTCGAGTAGCGGGAAAGAGCAGTACTTC. Its protein is CASSSSSGKEQYF.

The V gene is TRBV29-1, the J gene TRBJ2-7, with 10 bases identical to TRBD2. The germline gives CDR1 SQVTM, CDR2 ANQGSEA. Unmatched junction bases numbered 1, after V lost 5 bases and J lost 0 bases. This CDR3 is built from 13 residues. This CDR3 reads CSVSGGDSYEQYF. The CDR3 DNA follows: TGCAGCGTTAGCGGGGGGGACTCCTACGAGCAGTACTTC.